This TCR beta chain was sequenced for a study of identical twins. V was cut by 0 bases and J by 4 bases, with 12 bases left in between. The germline CDR1 and CDR2 sequences are SGHRS and YFSETQ. The CDR3 is 15 residues long. This clonotype was detected only a few times. Its matching antigen is unknown. Study observations and caveats: The study found excess low generation probability among twin-shared out-of-frame alpha sequences.

A universal primer site was incorporated via template switching, and the cDNA contained unique molecular identifiers. MiXCR was run by TCRdb on the 5' RACE reads, yielding one entry per CDR3 protein. The sample lists fewer than 900,000 distinct CDR3 sequences; over 20% were seen once. Separately, the same data were catalogued under a study of T cells expressing NK-cell markers. That paper adds: Each TCR beta repertoire originated in sorted T cells that were CD3+CD56+NKG2C+, CD3+CD56+NKG2C- or CD3+CD56-NKG2C+. In a handful of donors, dominant clonotypes made up roughly 25-60.1% of CD3+CD56-NKG2C+ cells.

This receptor was obtained from a woman younger than 30 in good health. Sequenced material: PBMCs. The chain is built from TRBV5-1 and TRBJ2-3; possible D gene TRBD1, 6 bases. CDR3 DNA: TGCGCCAGCAGCTTGGCTGTACAGGGAGCAGATACGCAGTATTTT. Protein: CASSLAVQGADTQYF.